This T cell receptor beta chain is drawn from a study of cytomegalovirus exposure and HLA in healthy donors. Whole-study findings and limits: Later analysis revealed greater clonal expansion in HLA-associated TCR beta chains than in equally common others. Another analysis was done later, and it associated around 16,000 TCR beta sequences with HLA alleles at 0.05 false discovery rate. Later genetic work tied a missense DCLRE1C variant to beta-chain V and J trimming.

This clone was detected ten times or more. What it binds is not known. PCR amplification relied on 60 Vbeta primers (plus 13 Jbeta primers). TCRdb keeps only in-frame clones here, not all; method: immunoSEQ multiplex PCR. The sample includes 98,000 or so clones, more than 65% seen only once; the top ten take roughly 8.3%. V gave up 1 base and J gave up 2 bases, with 15 bases separating them. Per the germline V gene, CDR1 is SGHAT and CDR2 is FQNNGV. The CDR3 has 16 amino acids. This chain connects TRBV11-2 to TRBJ2-7, with a tentative D call TRBD1 (6 bases). Sequencing used PBMCs. This TCR was recovered from a human donor in good health. The CDR3 nucleotides read TGTGCCAGCAGCTTAGCTGGCAGGGGTATTACCTACGAGCAGTACTTC. Protein product: CASSLAGRGITYEQYF. The entire variable domain, with the rest obtained from reference TRBV11-2 and TRBJ2-7, is as follows: EAGVAQSPRYKIIEKRQSVAFWCNPISGHATLYWYQQILGQGPKLLIQFQNNGVVDDSQLPKDRFSAERLKGVDSTLKIQPAKLEDSAVYLCASSLAGRGITYEQYFGPGTRLTVT.